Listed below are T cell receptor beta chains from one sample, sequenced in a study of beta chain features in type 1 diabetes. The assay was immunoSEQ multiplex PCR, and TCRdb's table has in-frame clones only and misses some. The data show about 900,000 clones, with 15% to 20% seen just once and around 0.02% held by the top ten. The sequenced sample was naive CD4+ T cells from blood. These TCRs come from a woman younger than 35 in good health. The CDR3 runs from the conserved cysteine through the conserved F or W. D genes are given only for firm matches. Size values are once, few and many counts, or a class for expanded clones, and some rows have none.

cdr3_nt: TGCGCCAGCAGCTTCGGGGGAATAGTTGGTGAAGCTTTCTTT
cdr3_aa: CASSFGGIVGEAFF
cdr3_length: 14
v_call: TRBV5-1
clone_size: .
j_call: TRBJ1-1
d_call: .

cdr3_nt: TGTGCCAGCAGTGTGGTCGCTGAAGCTTTCTTT
cdr3_aa: CASSVVAEAFF
cdr3_length: 11
v_call: TRBV28
clone_size: .
j_call: TRBJ1-1
d_call: .

cdr3_nt: TGTGCCAGCAGATTCTCTAGCGCCTGCACAGATACGCAGTATTTT
cdr3_aa: CASRFSSACTDTQYF
cdr3_length: 15
v_call: TRBV6-4
clone_size: .
j_call: TRBJ2-3
d_call: .

cdr3_nt: TGTGCCAGCAGCCAACCGAACTTAGCGGGAGGTAGGGGCACAGATACGCAGTATTTT
cdr3_aa: CASSQPNLAGGRGTDTQYF
cdr3_length: 19
v_call: TRBV4-2
clone_size: .
j_call: TRBJ2-3
d_call: TRBD2

cdr3_nt: TGTGCCAGCAGCCCCCAGACTCGAAAGGTTGGAGAGACCCAGTACTTC
cdr3_aa: CASSPQTRKVGETQYF
cdr3_length: 16
v_call: TRBV7-2
clone_size: .
j_call: TRBJ2-5
d_call: .

cdr3_nt: TGTGCCAGCAGCGGACAGGGCTCGATTACTGGGGCCAACGTCCTGACTTTC
cdr3_aa: CASSGQGSITGANVLTF
cdr3_length: 17
v_call: TRBV7-3
clone_size: .
j_call: TRBJ2-6
d_call: TRBD1

cdr3_nt: TGTGCCAGCAGCCCCTACGCGGGAGTCCTCGGCGGGGAGCTGTTTTTT
cdr3_aa: CASSPYAGVLGGELFF
cdr3_length: 16
v_call: TRBV7-9
clone_size: few
j_call: TRBJ2-2
d_call: TRBD2

cdr3_nt: TGCGCCAGCAGCTTAATGGGAGAAGAGACCCAGTACTTC
cdr3_aa: CASSLMGEETQYF
cdr3_length: 13
v_call: TRBV5-1
clone_size: .
j_call: TRBJ2-5
d_call: .

cdr3_nt: TGCAGCGTTAGCACGACCGGTGGCTACACCTTC
cdr3_aa: CSVSTTGGYTF
cdr3_length: 11
v_call: TRBV29-1
clone_size: .
j_call: TRBJ1-2
d_call: .

cdr3_nt: TGTGCCAGCAGCCCCACTGGACAGGGGCACAATGAGCAGTTCTTC
cdr3_aa: CASSPTGQGHNEQFF
cdr3_length: 15
v_call: TRBV7-2
clone_size: .
j_call: TRBJ2-1
d_call: TRBD1

cdr3_nt: TGTGCCAGCACCAAAAACAGAGAGACCCAGTACTTC
cdr3_aa: CASTKNRETQYF
cdr3_length: 12
v_call: TRBV7-9
clone_size: few
j_call: TRBJ2-5
d_call: .

cdr3_nt: TGCAGCGCGGGATCTGGGGCCAACGTCCTGACTTTC
cdr3_aa: CSAGSGANVLTF
cdr3_length: 12
v_call: TRBV29-1
clone_size: .
j_call: TRBJ2-6
d_call: .

cdr3_nt: TGTGCCACCAGCATTAGGGGGTATCAGCCCCAGCATTTT
cdr3_aa: CATSIRGYQPQHF
cdr3_length: 13
v_call: TRBV15
clone_size: .
j_call: TRBJ1-5
d_call: .

cdr3_nt: TGTGCCAGCAGCCGCGACAGGATTGGTGAAGCTTTCTTT
cdr3_aa: CASSRDRIGEAFF
cdr3_length: 13
v_call: TRBV9
clone_size: .
j_call: TRBJ1-1
d_call: .

cdr3_nt: TGTGCCAGCAGCTTGGCCGGCGGAACAGATACGCAGTATTTT
cdr3_aa: CASSLAGGTDTQYF
cdr3_length: 14
v_call: TRBV5-4
clone_size: .
j_call: TRBJ2-3
d_call: .

cdr3_nt: TGTGCCAGCATGACCCCACCCGTGTCCACTAGCGGACAAGAGACCCAGTACTTC
cdr3_aa: CASMTPPVSTSGQETQYF
cdr3_length: 18
v_call: TRBV27
clone_size: .
j_call: TRBJ2-5
d_call: TRBD2

cdr3_nt: TGCAGCGGTACCGGGACTAGCATCCAGGAACGACTTAACAATGAGCAGTTCTTC
cdr3_aa: CSGTGTSIQERLNNEQFF
cdr3_length: 18
v_call: TRBV29-1
clone_size: .
j_call: TRBJ2-1
d_call: TRBD2

cdr3_nt: TGCGCCAGCAGTCATGCCGACAGGGACGATGAAAGCACAGATACGCAGTATTTT
cdr3_aa: CASSHADRDDESTDTQYF
cdr3_length: 18
v_call: TRBV23-1
clone_size: .
j_call: TRBJ2-3
d_call: TRBD1

cdr3_nt: TGTGCCAGCAGCGTGACAGGGGTGTACGAGCAGTACTTC
cdr3_aa: CASSVTGVYEQYF
cdr3_length: 13
v_call: TRBV28
clone_size: .
j_call: TRBJ2-7
d_call: TRBD1

cdr3_nt: TGTGCCAGCAGTTTATTAGGTGAGGGAGGAGAGACCCAGTACTTC
cdr3_aa: CASSLLGEGGETQYF
cdr3_length: 15
v_call: TRBV28
clone_size: .
j_call: TRBJ2-5
d_call: .

cdr3_nt: TGTGCCAGCAGCACGGTTTGGGGAACTACCTACGAGCAGTACTTC
cdr3_aa: CASSTVWGTTYEQYF
cdr3_length: 15
v_call: TRBV28
clone_size: .
j_call: TRBJ2-7
d_call: .

cdr3_nt: TGTGCCAGCAGCTCGAGCTCTGGGGCCAACGTCCTGACTTTC
cdr3_aa: CASSSSSGANVLTF
cdr3_length: 14
v_call: TRBV7-2
clone_size: .
j_call: TRBJ2-6
d_call: .

cdr3_nt: TGTGCCAGCAGCTCATCACCAGGCTACGAGCAGTACTTC
cdr3_aa: CASSSSPGYEQYF
cdr3_length: 13
v_call: TRBV7-3
clone_size: few
j_call: TRBJ2-7
d_call: .

cdr3_nt: TGCGCCAGCAGCTTGGGGGACAGGGGTGCCCAAGAGACCCAGTACTTC
cdr3_aa: CASSLGDRGAQETQYF
cdr3_length: 16
v_call: TRBV5-1
clone_size: once
j_call: TRBJ2-5
d_call: TRBD1

cdr3_nt: TGTGCCAGCAGAATAGGAGGGGGAGAATCCTACGAGCAGTACTTC
cdr3_aa: CASRIGGGESYEQYF
cdr3_length: 15
v_call: TRBV28
clone_size: .
j_call: TRBJ2-7
d_call: .

cdr3_nt: TGTGCCAGCAGCTTGAGGGCGGACTACGAGCAGTACTTC
cdr3_aa: CASSLRADYEQYF
cdr3_length: 13
v_call: TRBV28
clone_size: few
j_call: TRBJ2-7
d_call: .

cdr3_nt: TGTGCCAGCTCACCGATAGCGTCATCCTACAATGAGCAGTTCTTC
cdr3_aa: CASSPIASSYNEQFF
cdr3_length: 15
v_call: TRBV18
clone_size: few
j_call: TRBJ2-1
d_call: .

cdr3_nt: TGCGCCAGCAGCTTGGGGCGGGAGGATTGGTCCTACAATGAGCAGTTCTTC
cdr3_aa: CASSLGREDWSYNEQFF
cdr3_length: 17
v_call: TRBV5-1
clone_size: .
j_call: TRBJ2-1
d_call: TRBD2

cdr3_nt: TGTGCCAGCCGACAGGGTTACATTCAGTACTTC
cdr3_aa: CASRQGYIQYF
cdr3_length: 11
v_call: TRBV28
clone_size: few
j_call: TRBJ2-4
d_call: TRBD1

cdr3_nt: TGTGCCAGCAGCCGTCTGGGTAGCGGGTCTTACAATGAGCAGTTCTTC
cdr3_aa: CASSRLGSGSYNEQFF
cdr3_length: 16
v_call: TRBV6-6
clone_size: few
j_call: TRBJ2-1
d_call: TRBD2

cdr3_nt: TGTGCCACCAGCAGAGGGGAGCGGCCAAGCCAAGAGACCCAGTACTTC
cdr3_aa: CATSRGERPSQETQYF
cdr3_length: 16
v_call: TRBV15
clone_size: few
j_call: TRBJ2-5
d_call: .

cdr3_nt: TGTGCCAGCAGTTTACCCGGTAGCGGGAAGGGTTTAGAGCGGTGGTTCTTC
cdr3_aa: CASSLPGSGKGLERWFF
cdr3_length: 17
v_call: TRBV28
clone_size: .
j_call: TRBJ2-1
d_call: TRBD2

cdr3_nt: TGTGCCAGCAGCGCCGCCGCCGTTTACTCTGGGGCCAACGTCCTGACTTTC
cdr3_aa: CASSAAAVYSGANVLTF
cdr3_length: 17
v_call: TRBV9
clone_size: few
j_call: TRBJ2-6
d_call: .

cdr3_nt: TGTGCCAGCAGCTCCGGGACAGGGATTCAGCCCCAGCATTTT
cdr3_aa: CASSSGTGIQPQHF
cdr3_length: 14
v_call: TRBV28
clone_size: few
j_call: TRBJ1-5
d_call: TRBD1

cdr3_nt: TGTGCCAGCAGCCCCGGCCCGCTGGGTGAAAAACTGTTTTTT
cdr3_aa: CASSPGPLGEKLFF
cdr3_length: 14
v_call: TRBV4-2
clone_size: .
j_call: TRBJ1-4
d_call: .

cdr3_nt: TGTGCCAGCAGTCGCACTGAAGCTTTCTTT
cdr3_aa: CASSRTEAFF
cdr3_length: 10
v_call: TRBV7-2
clone_size: .
j_call: TRBJ1-1
d_call: .

cdr3_nt: TGTGCCAGCGTATCTGACCGGGGATCCGTTTCCGAGCAGTACTTC
cdr3_aa: CASVSDRGSVSEQYF
cdr3_length: 15
v_call: TRBV7-9
clone_size: .
j_call: TRBJ2-7
d_call: .

cdr3_nt: TGCACCAGCAGCCAAGAACTAGCGGGAGGATCCCATCTCACAGATACGCAGTATTTT
cdr3_aa: CTSSQELAGGSHLTDTQYF
cdr3_length: 19
v_call: TRBV1
clone_size: .
j_call: TRBJ2-3
d_call: .

cdr3_nt: TGTGCCAGCAGCGTAGGGCAGGGTGCCGCTGAAGCTTTCTTT
cdr3_aa: CASSVGQGAAEAFF
cdr3_length: 14
v_call: TRBV9
clone_size: few
j_call: TRBJ1-1
d_call: .

cdr3_nt: TGTGCCAGCAGTGAGGGAAACCAGCCCCAGCATTTT
cdr3_aa: CASSEGNQPQHF
cdr3_length: 12
v_call: TRBV2
clone_size: .
j_call: TRBJ1-5
d_call: .

cdr3_nt: TGTGCCAGCAGCTTAGCGCCCGGGACGCTTAACTATGGCTACACCTTC
cdr3_aa: CASSLAPGTLNYGYTF
cdr3_length: 16
v_call: TRBV7-6
clone_size: .
j_call: TRBJ1-2
d_call: .

cdr3_nt: TGTGCCAGCAGACGTAGACCTCACGAGCAGTACTTC
cdr3_aa: CASRRRPHEQYF
cdr3_length: 12
v_call: TRBV28
clone_size: .
j_call: TRBJ2-7
d_call: .

cdr3_nt: TGTGCCAGCAGCAGACAGTCCCACAGGCTAAACACCATATATTTT
cdr3_aa: CASSRQSHRLNTIYF
cdr3_length: 15
v_call: TRBV7-9
clone_size: few
j_call: TRBJ1-3
d_call: .

cdr3_nt: TGCGCCAGCAGCCAAGATGCCACTAGCGGGACCTATGAGCAGTTCTTC
cdr3_aa: CASSQDATSGTYEQFF
cdr3_length: 16
v_call: TRBV4-3
clone_size: few
j_call: TRBJ2-1
d_call: TRBD2

cdr3_nt: TGTGCCAGTAAGACAGGGCCGAGCTCCTACAATGAGCAGTTCTTC
cdr3_aa: CASKTGPSSYNEQFF
cdr3_length: 15
v_call: TRBV6-5
clone_size: few
j_call: TRBJ2-1
d_call: TRBD1